The present TCR beta chain was sequenced within a study of cytomegalovirus exposure and HLA in healthy donors. Points from the study as a whole: The productive fraction for most TCR beta V segments was about 87% or about 30% in an earlier analysis. Most TCR sequences proved rare, with some public TCRs found in many donors. Analysis performed later found around 15,000 TCR beta sequences associated with HLA alleles at 0.05 false discovery rate.

CDR3 length: 15 amino acids. V shed 0 bases, J shed 6 bases, and the junction held 3 bases outside the gene matches. Per the germline V gene, CDR1 is MNHNY and CDR2 is SVGAGI (reference sequence). Researchers ran the PCR with 60 Vbeta and 13 Jbeta primers. Sequencing used immunoSEQ multiplex PCR; TCRdb keeps in-frame clones, though not all of them. Of roughly 180,000 clones in the sample, 75% to 90% were seen once. For this clone: No antigen is known for it.

This rearrangement joins TRBV6-6 to TRBJ2-1; 9 nucleotides match TRBD1. The TCR originated in a man between 18 and 29 years old in good health and CMV-seropositive. Sequencing was performed on PBMCs. The CDR3 bases are TGTGCCAGCAGTTACTCCGGGACAGGGCGCAATGAGCAGTTCTTC. Amino acids: CASSYSGTGRNEQFF.